This T cell receptor beta chain was captured by sequencing in a study of control samples from healthy donors and cancer patients (dated by TCRdb to between 2020 and 2021). Libraries were built with the immunoSEQ multiplex PCR assay. TCRdb carries this immuneACCESS record with in-frame sequences only. Its versions omit some clonotypes, under half of them owing to an unresolved V gene in the studies checked, with the rest unexplained. The sample table holds tens of thousands of clones, of which 90% were seen once. The leading ten clones occupy around 6% of the sample. Comments on this clone: Its binding antigen is unknown. One base away there is no much larger clone; base qualities are not given.

The CDR3 numbers 14 residues from cysteine through phenylalanine. The sequence is cut down to CDR3 DNA, 42 bases in frame from base 1. V and J lose 3 bases and 10 bases, and a span of 18 bases separates them. According to the germline V gene (reference sequence), CDR1 reads LGHDT and CDR2 reads YNNKEL. Recombination joined TRBV3-1 (or the pseudogene TRBV3-2) with TRBJ2-5, with TRBD2 tentatively as D gene (6 bases match). The sequencing sample was made of PBMCs. The clonotype was recovered from a man between 60 and 70 years old with colorectal cancer. The CDR3 region has the sequence CASSHRDSRYGQYF. The DNA sequence follows: TGTGCCAGCAGCCACCGGGACTCCCGGTATGGCCAGTACTTC.